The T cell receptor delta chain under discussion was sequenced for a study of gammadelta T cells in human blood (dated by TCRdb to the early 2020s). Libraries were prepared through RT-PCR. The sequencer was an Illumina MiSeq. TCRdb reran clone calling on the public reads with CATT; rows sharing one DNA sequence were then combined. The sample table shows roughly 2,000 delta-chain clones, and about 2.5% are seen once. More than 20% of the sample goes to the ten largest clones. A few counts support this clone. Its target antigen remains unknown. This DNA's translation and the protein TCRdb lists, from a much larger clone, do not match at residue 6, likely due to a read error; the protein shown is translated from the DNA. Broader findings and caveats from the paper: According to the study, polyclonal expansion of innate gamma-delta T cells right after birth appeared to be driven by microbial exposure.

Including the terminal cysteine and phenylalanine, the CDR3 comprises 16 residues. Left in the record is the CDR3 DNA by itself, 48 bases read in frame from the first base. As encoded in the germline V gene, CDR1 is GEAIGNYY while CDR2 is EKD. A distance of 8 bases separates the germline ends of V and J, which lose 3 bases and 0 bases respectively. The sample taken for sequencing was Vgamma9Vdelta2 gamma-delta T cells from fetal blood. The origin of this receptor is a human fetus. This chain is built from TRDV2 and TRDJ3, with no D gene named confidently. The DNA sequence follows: TGTGCCTGTGACTGGGTAAGCTCCTGGGACACCCGACAGATGTTTTTC. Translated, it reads CACDWVSSWDTRQMFF.